This T cell receptor (beta chain) was captured by sequencing in a study of human T cells and chemical hapten exposure. Looking at the study overall: Patients were mainly female, each with alopecia areata, totalis or universalis.

V was shortened by 1 base and J by 5 bases, with 12 bases between the two germline ends. Germline V lookup: CDR1 LGHNA, CDR2 YSLEER. The CDR3 runs to 15 residues. TCRdb called the RACE reads again in MiXCR, with one record for every CDR3 protein. The table records about 180,000 distinct CDR3 sequences, around 30% of them present only once. Time point described: pre-sensitization, week 0. The treatment: therapeutic diphenylcyclopropenone sensitization with weekly scalp DPC. Sequencing was performed on whole blood, taken in connection with sensitization to the hapten diphenylcyclopropenone (DPC). The chain has TRBV4-3 and TRBJ2-4, with D perhaps being TRBD1 or TRBD2 (6 bases each). The TCR originated in a woman between 25 and 40 years old with alopecia areata. Some clones in this sample may be carry-over from other donors' samples. CDR3 nucleotide sequence: TGCGCCAGCAGCCAAGCGGGGGCAGGGCAAAACATTCAGTACTTC. Its protein is CASSQAGAGQNIQYF.